This T cell receptor beta chain is from a study of blood T cell repertoires in COVID-19. There are 16 residues in the CDR3. Germline CDR1 reads MNHEY; CDR2 reads SMNVEV (reference sequence). The V end was cut by 4 bases, the J end by 4 bases, with 20 bases between. The assay was immunoSEQ multiplex PCR, and TCRdb's table has in-frame clones only and misses some. Of approximately 28,000 clones listed, 72% are singletons. A single count supports this clone. V gene TRBV27 combines with J gene TRBJ2-7; maybe TRBD2 (7 bases). Sequenced input: peripheral blood. The TCR was taken from a boy aged 2 to 9 with active or convalescent COVID-19. CDR3 in DNA: TGTGCCAGCAGTTCTGGCAGGGGAGGGGGACTATACGAGCAGTACTTC. Translating it yields CASSSGRGGGLYEQYF.